This T cell receptor beta chain was retrieved from a study of T cell responses to AZD1222 COVID-19 vaccine. Study outcomes and limitations: Repertoires were obtained only post-peak T cell response. Donors, mostly white British, included more females; clonal diversity was possibly underestimated.

The CDR3 is 13 amino acids. Germline assignment: CDR1 SGHNT and CDR2 YYREEE (reference sequence). With V trimmed by 4 bases and J by 7 bases, 6 bases remained unmatched. Only in-frame clones appear in the TCRdb table, and some are missing; sequencing was by immunoSEQ multiplex PCR. The sample includes roughly 100,000 clones, about nine tenths seen only once; the top ten take 3.3%. With regard to this clone: Its antigen is still unknown.

The receptor comes from an adult who received the MenACWY meningococcal vaccine as a control. The rearrangement joins TRBV5-4 to TRBJ1-2; TRBD1 agrees at 8 bases. Source: peripheral blood, taken 28 days after the second dose of the MenACWY control vaccine. CDR3 in amino acids: CASSPTGVGGYTF. The CDR3, as DNA: TGTGCCAGCAGCCCGACAGGGGTGGGTGGCTACACCTTC.